The clone carrying this T cell receptor beta chain was counted a few times. The antigen remains unidentified. TCRdb reprocessed the RACE reads via MiXCR and lists one record per CDR3 protein. Found here are fewer than 500,000 distinct CDR3 sequences, roughly 5% of them singletons; the top ten hold 2% to 2.5%. The data originate from a study of human T cells and chemical hapten exposure. Study-level background: Application of 0.01% DPC to the upper back was done by patch test, with a reading at 6 days. The study, taken as a whole, reports: Significantly more large CDR3 similarity clusters arose among expanded TCRs than among controls.

Stated time point: patch test 1, 2 weeks after DPC sensitization. Treatment given: therapeutic diphenylcyclopropenone sensitization with weekly scalp DPC. Ahead of each patch test application, blood was drawn. Material: whole blood, obtained in connection with sensitization to the hapten diphenylcyclopropenone (DPC). The TCR comes from a woman aged 50 to 60 with alopecia areata. Some clones in this sample may be carry-over from other donors' samples.

The CDR3 spells CASSPASGSNLDEQFF. DNA for the CDR3: TGTGCCAGCTCACCAGCAAGCGGGAGTAACTTGGATGAGCAGTTCTTC. The chain recombines TRBV18 with TRBJ2-1; 8 bases agree with TRBD2. The CDR3 runs to 16 residues. Germline V gene sequence: CDR1 KGHSH, CDR2 LQKENI. V gave up 2 bases and J gave up 8 bases; unmatched junction bases: 11. The full variable domain, its missing parts supplied by reference TRBV18 and TRBJ2-1, is NAGVMQNPRHLVRRRGQEARLRCSPMKGHSHVYWYRQLPEEGLKFMVYLQKENIIDESGMPKERFSAEFPKEGPSILRIQQVVRGDSAAYFCASSPASGSNLDEQFFGPGTRLTVL.